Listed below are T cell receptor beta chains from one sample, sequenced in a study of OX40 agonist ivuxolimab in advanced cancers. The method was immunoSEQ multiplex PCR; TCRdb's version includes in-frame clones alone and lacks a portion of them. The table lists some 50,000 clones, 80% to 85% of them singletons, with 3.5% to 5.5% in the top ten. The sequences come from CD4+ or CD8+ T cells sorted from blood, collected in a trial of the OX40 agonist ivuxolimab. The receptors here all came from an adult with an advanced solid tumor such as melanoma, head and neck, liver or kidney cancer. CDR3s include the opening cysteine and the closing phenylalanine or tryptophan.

CDR3: CASSRTGADGNTIYF
V: TRBV11-2

CDR3: CASSLTGVYGYTF
V: TRBV11-2

CDR3: CASSLPSPPQGATGYGYTF
V: TRBV5-1

CDR3: CASSSTGYNQPQHF
V: TRBV19

CDR3: CASSLAVGAYEQYF
V: TRBV7-2

CDR3: CSGKREGITDTQYF
V: TRBV29-1

CDR3: CAISTGTGGEQFF
V: TRBV10-3

CDR3: CASSIAPAGSTHEQYF
V: TRBV19

CDR3: CASRRTSGSYEQYF
V: TRBV6-6

CDR3: CASSLLTGGEVELFF
V: TRBV28

CDR3: CASSLPGGHTEAFF
V: TRBV7-6

CDR3: CSSGGVTEAFF
V: TRBV29-1

CDR3: CASSPALNTEAFF
V: TRBV18

CDR3: CAISRGTAYEQYF
V: TRBV10-3

CDR3: CASSLESSGANVLTF
V: TRBV7-6

CDR3: CASSPDWGSEQYF
V: TRBV19

CDR3: CASSFQGEDTEAFF
V: TRBV27

CDR3: CASSGTSGGYNEQFF
V: TRBV9

CDR3: CASSSKQPGRTQFSGNTIYF
V: TRBV5-1

CDR3: CASSYGGSEQFF
V: TRBV11-3

CDR3: CASSEQRPGPDTSTDTQYF
V: TRBV7-9

CDR3: CASSSPRQGYEQYF
V: TRBV6-9

CDR3: CASSLRTGRTGELFF
V: TRBV5-5

CDR3: CSGRSPITGGHGYTF
V: TRBV29-1

CDR3: CASRMDRGLNQPQHF
V: TRBV2

CDR3: CASSVGRQGLSTSGSQETQYF
V: TRBV9

CDR3: CAISPGQWGDEQFF
V: TRBV10-3

CDR3: CASSQVQGAYNSPLHF
V: TRBV4-3

CDR3: CASRSSGDTDTQYF
V: TRBV6-6

CDR3: CAITWDRENGELFF
V: TRBV10-3